This T cell receptor (beta chain) was profiled in a study of cytomegalovirus exposure and HLA in healthy donors. Study context: Roughly 77 million unique TCRs from HLA-typed donors made up an early data release. Study conclusions and caveats: An analysis done earlier found most TCR beta V segments productive about 87% or about 30% of the time. The sole available immune exposure information was CMV serostatus.

PCR amplification relied on 60 Vbeta primers (plus 13 Jbeta primers). The data were produced by immunoSEQ multiplex PCR, yet TCRdb's version contains in-frame clones alone and is incomplete. Of about 200,000 clones in the sample, around 84% were seen once. Regarding donors, all were healthy bone marrow donors. Germline CDR1 and CDR2: SGHRS and YFSETQ. This CDR3 region has 16 residues. After removal of 0 bases from V and 8 bases from J, the junction contained 8 bases not matched to a gene. Worth noting for this clone: What it recognizes is unknown.

This chain joins TRBV5-1 and TRBJ2-1; TRBD2 matches 10 bases. The sequence came from a man aged 35-49 years in good health and CMV-seropositive. The sequenced material came from PBMCs. This CDR3 is CASSLGASGRLDEQFF. The CDR3 nucleotides read TGCGCCAGCAGCTTGGGGGCTAGCGGGAGATTAGATGAGCAGTTCTTC.